The source of this T cell receptor (beta chain) is a study of beta chain features in type 1 diabetes. At the level of the study: Patients looked much like healthy donors when it came to age, gender and cell yields.

Per the germline V gene, CDR1 is SGHTA and CDR2 is FQGNSA. This CDR3 spans 16 amino acids. Deletions cut 2 bases from V and 5 bases from J, with 16 bases between. As every portion of the isolated RNA was reverse transcribed, the sequencing read expressed TCRB transcripts. Profiled with immunoSEQ multiplex PCR; TCRdb holds only in-frame clones, not every one. The sample lists 300,000 to 350,000 clones, roughly 8% occurring once. This clone was counted many times. This receptor was taken from a woman under 30 in good health. The sample comprised central memory CD4+ T cells from blood. The rearrangement joins TRBV7-2 to TRBJ2-1; D is perhaps TRBD1 or TRBD2 (5 bases each). The CDR3 is CASSLWGREIHNEQFF. CDR3 nucleotides: TGTGCCAGCAGCTTATGGGGACGAGAAATACACAATGAGCAGTTCTTC.